This TCR beta chain was documented in a study of brain metastases from non-small cell lung cancer. Trimming took 2 bases from V and 2 from J, leaving 12 bases between them. Germline CDR1 reads SGHTA; CDR2 reads FQGNSA. This CDR3 has 16 residues. Remarks on this clone: Its antigen is unknown.

Data came from immunoSEQ multiplex PCR; TCRdb stores just in-frame clones and leaves some out. The sample includes roughly 1,000 clones, around three quarters of them seen just once. Study-wide results and caveats: Fewer infiltrating T cells were found in brain metastases than primaries. Brain metastases shared most TCR repertoire with primaries, with sparse T cells. In 60% to 70% of brain metastases, T-cell clones were expanded compared with matched primary tumors.

The origin of this receptor is a donor older than 35 with non-small cell lung cancer. Sequenced input: tissue from a brain metastasis. This chain uses TRBV7-2 with TRBJ2-2, with D hard to call. CDR3 sequence: CASSLFLWGNTGELFF. As DNA, the CDR3 is TGTGCCAGCAGCTTATTTCTTTGGGGAAACACCGGGGAGCTGTTTTTT.